This T cell receptor (beta chain) was retrieved from a study of blood T cell repertoires in COVID-19 (dated by TCRdb to 2018 to 2020). For the study in its entirety: Samples covering the acute and convalescent phases of COVID-19 were provided by collaborators in the United States, Italy and Spain. A freely available public database, intended as a resource for researchers studying the immune response to SARS-CoV-2, is where the repertoires were released. Where HLA class I and class II types were available, the types were taken from metadata supplied by the sample provider, not from assay-based typing. Deeply sampled blood TCRbeta repertoires from subjects exposed to, actively infected with, or recovered from COVID-19 were included in the dataset. The material from the prospective study consisted of cDNA or gDNA derived from T cells, B-cell-depleted T cells, or PBMCs. The samples were drawn from the first 160 participants of the ongoing ImmuneRACE study and from more than 1,000 subjects provided by 6 global collaborators. A de-identified subject ID, COVID-19 status, age in years and sex were almost always included in the sample metadata. Overall results and qualifications from the work: Clinical and demographic metadata were provided uncurated, with the amount varying by source and participant.

Participants in the prospective study were aged 18 to 89 years, lived in 20 to 30 United States geographic areas, and enrolled through a virtual design. In the prospective study, participants were assigned to cohorts based on the clinical history participants reported in a screening survey and a study questionnaire. Recovered participants in ImmuneRACE Cohort 3 were defined as having two consecutive negative NP/OP PCR tests, clearance from a healthcare professional, or resolution of symptoms. Mobile phlebotomists in the prospective study collected whole blood, serum and a nasopharyngeal or oropharyngeal swab from every participant. Prospective study participants could optionally give additional blood draws and questionnaires over an approximately 2-month period. Before DNA extraction, prospective study blood samples were shipped either frozen or at room temperature. TCRbeta CDR3 regions were amplified from genomic DNA using the immunoSEQ Assay, a bias-controlled multiplex PCR. The authors' analysis ran thus. Nucleated cell counts per sample were estimated from amplification of reference gene primers within the assay. To quantify the absolute abundance of each unique TCRbeta CDR3 rearrangement, sequence reads were collapsed and filtered. Productive Simpson clonality was computed per sample as the square root of Simpson's diversity index over productive rearrangements. Held by TCRdb, this immuneACCESS table contains in-frame sequences only and omits some clones. Under half of the omission traces to an unresolved V gene where checked; the cause of the rest is unknown. V, J and clone size reflect that table, while D and trimming were determined from the DNA. Recorded for this sample are roughly 260,000 clones; roughly 86% of them occurred a single time. Jointly, the top ten make up approximately 2.4% of the sample.

As for this clone: The antigen it recognizes is unknown. The record has no base qualities; no much larger clone is one base away.

Ends trimmed: V by 0 bases, J by 0 bases; bases unmatched to a gene: 8. Including cysteine and phenylalanine, the CDR3 has 18 amino acids. Only the CDR3 DNA stays, 54 bases, in frame from base 1. The germline V gene gives CDR1 as LGHNA and CDR2 as YSLEER. The TCR was taken from a woman younger than 35 who had recovered from COVID-19. The rearranged chain carries TRBV4-3 and TRBJ1-3; TRBD1 matches 7 bases in the middle. The material sequenced was PBMCs or T cells enriched from blood (not recorded which). The CDR3 protein is CASSQESHRGYSGNTIYF. The DNA reads as follows: TGCGCCAGCAGCCAAGAATCCCACAGGGGCTACTCTGGAAACACCATATATTTT.